This T cell receptor beta chain emerged from a study of identical twins. Germline V lookup: CDR1 SQVTM, CDR2 ANQGSEA. The CDR3 is made up of 13 amino acids. Trimming cost V 3 bases and J 2 bases; bases outside gene matches: 4. TCRdb re-called the 5' RACE reads through MiXCR, storing one row per CDR3 protein. The sample contains about 700,000 distinct CDR3 sequences, less than 7% of which appear only once. This clonotype showed up many times. The J gene is TRBJ2-7, the V gene TRBV29-1; 7 bases match TRBD1. Sample: naive T cells sorted from blood. The TCR sequence derives from a man between 18 and 29 years old in good health. The CDR3, as DNA: TGCAGCGTTGAGGACAGGACCCCCTACGAGCAGTACTTC. Amino acid sequence: CSVEDRTPYEQYF.